This TCR beta chain comes out of a study of blood T cell repertoires in COVID-19. This CDR3 is built from 14 residues. Germline lookup yields CDR1 MGHRA and CDR2 YSYEKL. V lost 11 bases, J lost 7 bases, and 18 bases lay in between. Seattle-derived patients entered the study during active infection and were followed longitudinally. The assay was immunoSEQ multiplex PCR, and TCRdb's table has in-frame clones only and misses some. The data contain approximately 210,000 clones, 94% of them singletons. Sequencing used peripheral blood. The sequence was collected from a man younger than 45 with COVID-19, enrolled during active disease. The chain employs TRBV4-1 and TRBJ1-6; tentative D call: TRBD1 (6 bases). CDR3 DNA: TGCGCCCATAGTGGCACAGGGCCCAATTCACCCCTCCACTTT. It codes for CAHSGTGPNSPLHF.